A single sample is the source of the 23 T cell receptor beta chains below, sequenced in a study of blood T cell repertoires in COVID-19 (TCRdb year 2020). Library generation was performed with the immunoSEQ multiplex PCR assay. The source is immuneACCESS, and TCRdb retained only in-frame sequences with V and J called. Part of the clones is not carried over; for the studies checked, unresolved V genes explain less than half of this, and the remainder is unexplained. Across this sample there are roughly 92,000 clones, with about 89% seen only once. The ten largest clones add up to under 8% of the sample. Material: peripheral blood. Receptors originate from a human donor with acute or convalescent COVID-19. The donor label of this sample is uncertain.

The rearrangement links TRBV7-3 to TRBJ2-3, with D perhaps TRBD2 (6 bases). This CDR3 spans 14 amino acids. V lost 5 bases and J lost 0, with 9 bases in between. Per germline, CDR1 SGHTA and CDR2 FQGTGA. The CDR3 DNA sequence: TGTGCCAGCAGCCCTACTAGCAGCACAGATACGCAGTATTTT. Translating it yields CASSPTSSTDTQYF.

This clone was counted a single time. The chain carries TRBV6-4 and TRBJ1-2, with D perhaps matching TRBD1 (5 bases). This CDR3 is built from 14 residues. The V gene lost 5 bases and the J gene lost 2 bases, with 12 bases spanning the gap. Germline CDR1 reads MRHNA; CDR2 reads SNTAGT. The CDR3 here is CASSPRQGNYGYTF. In DNA form, the CDR3 reads TGTGCCAGCAGTCCAAGGCAGGGAAACTATGGCTACACCTTC.

This clone was seen once. The chain recombines TRBV2 with TRBJ1-2; D possibly corresponds to TRBD1 (5 bases). This CDR3 spans 13 amino acids. The V gene lost 3 bases and the J gene lost 7 bases, with 12 bases spanning the gap. Germline V lookup: CDR1 SNHLY, CDR2 FYNNEI. CDR3 nucleotides: TGTGCCAGCAGTGAGGGGGGTGCGGGTGGCTACACCTTC. Translated, it gives CASSEGGAGGYTF.

The rearrangement uses TRBV27 and TRBJ1-1, with D tentatively TRBD1 (6 bases). CDR1 is MNHEY and CDR2 is SMNVEV in the germline V gene (reference sequence). The CDR3 runs 13 residues. V was trimmed by 5 bases and J by 7 bases, leaving 14 bases between them. CDR3 residues: CASSPDGGLEAFF. CDR3 nucleotide sequence: TGTGCCAGCAGTCCCGACGGGGGGCTTGAAGCTTTCTTT.

V usage is TRBV10-3 and J usage is TRBJ1-2; 9 bases map to TRBD1. V lost 10 bases and J lost 2; bases outside the gene matches: 11. The CDR3 covers 15 residues. Germline V CDR1 and CDR2: ENHRY, SYGVKD. CDR3 in DNA: TGTGCCACTGGGGACAGGGTTATGACCAACTATGGCTACACCTTC. Protein: CATGDRVMTNYGYTF.

The chain recombines TRBV12-3 or TRBV12-4 with TRBJ2-2; D gene ambiguous. Between the trimmed V and J ends, which lost 3 bases and 6 bases, there was a span of 2 bases. The CDR3 extends over 11 amino acids. As DNA, the CDR3 is TGTGCCAGCAGTTTCGCCGGGGAGCTGTTTTTT. It yields the protein CASSFAGELFF.

The chain has TRBV9 and TRBJ2-1, with TRBD2 matching over 10 bases. The CDR3 totals 18 residues. The germline V gene has CDR1 SGDLS and CDR2 YYNGEE. V dropped 2 bases and J dropped 0; count of bases not matched to a gene: 8. CDR3 nucleotide sequence: TGTGCCAGCAGCGTGAACAGCGGGGGGGCCCACTCCTACAATGAGCAGTTCTTC. This sequence encodes CASSVNSGGAHSYNEQFF.

The J gene is TRBJ1-5, the V gene TRBV28; D is ambiguous. Germline CDR1 reads MDHEN; CDR2 reads SYDVKM. CDR3 length: 15 residues. V lost 0 bases and J 3 bases, leaving 9 bases between the germline ends. CDR3 sequence (DNA): TGTGCCAGCAGTTTATGGACTGCGGCCAATCAGCCCCAGCATTTT. Its translation: CASSLWTAANQPQHF.

This chain links TRBV19 with TRBJ2-3, with 10 positions matching TRBD1. The CDR3 covers 15 residues. After removal of 5 bases from V and 1 base from J, the junction contained 3 bases not matched to a gene. CDR1 is LNHDA and CDR2 is SQIVND in the germline V gene (reference sequence). Here the CDR3 DNA reads TGTGCCAGTAGTCCCGGGACAGGGGGCACAGATACGCAGTATTTT. It yields the protein CASSPGTGGTDTQYF. The full variable domain, completed using reference TRBV19 and TRBJ2-3, is DGGITQSPKYLFRKEGQNVTLSCEQNLNHDAMYWYRQDPGQGLRLIYYSQIVNDFQKGDIAEGYSVSREKKESFPLTVTSAQKNPTAFYLCASSPGTGGTDTQYFGPGTRLTVL.

The chain employs TRBV6-6 and TRBJ2-3; perhaps TRBD1 as D (6 bases). The CDR3 consists of 14 residues. Germline V gene data show CDR1 as MNHNY and CDR2 as SVGAGI (reference sequence). The ends were cut back, 3 bases at V and 4 bases at J, with 11 bases in the middle. Written as DNA, the CDR3 is TGTGCCAGCAGTTATTCCTACAGGGCAGATACGCAGTATTTT. This codes for CASSYSYRADTQYF.

The V call is TRBV6-1, the J call TRBJ2-7; D is possibly TRBD2 (5 bases). The CDR3 totals 15 residues. V gave up 1 base and J gave up 3 bases, with 13 bases separating them. Germline CDR1 is MNHNS and CDR2 is SASEGT. CDR3 amino acids: CASSEVGVAIYEQYF. DNA for the CDR3: TGTGCCAGCAGTGAAGTCGGGGTGGCCATCTACGAGCAGTACTTC.

V gene TRBV11-2 combines with J gene TRBJ2-3, with D perhaps TRBD2 (6 bases). This CDR3 has 16 amino acids. V was pared by 5 bases and J by 0 bases, with 15 bases between. Looked up from germline, CDR1 is SGHAT and CDR2 is FQNNGV. The CDR3 here is CASSPGVRESTDTQYF. In DNA form, the CDR3 reads TGTGCCAGCAGCCCCGGGGTGCGGGAAAGCACAGATACGCAGTATTTT.

This rearrangement joins TRBV7-3 to TRBJ2-2; possible D gene TRBD1, 5 bases. This CDR3 is 15 amino acids long. Germline V gene data show CDR1 as SGHTA and CDR2 as FQGTGA. The germline V and J ends were trimmed by 5 bases and 6 bases, with 16 bases remaining between them. CDR3 DNA: TGTGCCAGCAGCCCTTCCAGGACACAGTCCGGGGAGCTGTTTTTT. As protein: CASSPSRTQSGELFF.

This clone showed up just a few times. CDR3 sequence (DNA): TGTGCCAGCAGTTACTCGCGGGGCACTGAAGCTTTCTTT. It is translated as CASSYSRGTEAFF. The genes are TRBV6-5 and TRBJ1-1; D unresolved. The V and J ends lost 0 bases and 4 bases respectively, with 6 bases between them. CDR1 is MNHEY, CDR2 SVGAGI, per germline. The CDR3 is made up of 13 amino acids.

This chain connects TRBV6-6 to TRBJ1-2; D unclear. The CDR3 sequence is 16 residues long. Trimming removed 0 bases from V and 4 bases from J, with 15 bases in between. Germline assignment: CDR1 MNHNY and CDR2 SVGAGI (reference sequence). The DNA for the CDR3 is TGTGCCAGCAGTTACTCGTGGGCCCCGGATCGCTATGGCTACACCTTC. This encodes CASSYSWAPDRYGYTF.

V gene TRBV7-9 combines with J gene TRBJ2-4; 8 bases agree with TRBD2. With 5 bases clipped from V and 0 bases from J, the junction kept 6 bases outside the gene matches. Germline V CDR1 and CDR2: SEHNR, FQNEAQ (reference sequence). The CDR3 length is 16 residues. CDR3 nucleotides: TGTGCCAGCAGCCCCGGGAGGGACTTAGCCAAAAACATTCAGTACTTC. It yields the protein CASSPGRDLAKNIQYF. Combining the CDR3 with reference TRBV7-9 and TRBJ2-4 gives the whole variable domain DTGVSQNPRHKITKRGQNVTFRCDPISEHNRLYWYRQTLGQGPEFLTYFQNEAQLEKSRLLSDRFSAERPKGSFSTLEIQRTEQGDSAMYLCASSPGRDLAKNIQYFGAGTRLSVL.

The chain joins TRBV27 to TRBJ2-2, with a weak D call TRBD2 (6 bases). Deletions cut 6 bases from V and 6 bases from J, with 17 bases between. This CDR3 has 15 residues. Germline V CDR1 and CDR2: MNHEY, SMNVEV (reference sequence). CDR3 sequence (DNA): TGTGCCAGCAGCCGGGACTGGGTAGTGGCCGGGGAGCTGTTTTTT. Translating gives CASSRDWVVAGELFF.

This clone has just a few counts. The chain carries TRBV4-2 and TRBJ1-2; D might be TRBD1 (6 bases). Germline values: CDR1 LGHNA, CDR2 YNFKEQ. Trimming took off 9 bases at V and 0 bases at J, with 8 bases between the two ends. The CDR3 totals 12 residues. The CDR3 sequence: CASRQANYGYTF. CDR3 in DNA: TGTGCCAGTAGACAGGCTAACTATGGCTACACCTTC.

The chain links TRBV7-2 to TRBJ2-7, with 8 bases aligning to TRBD1. This CDR3 is 14 amino acids long. The J segment lost 6 bases and the V segment lost 3 bases, leaving 7 bases of the junction unmatched. Germline-derived CDR1 and CDR2 are SGHTA and FQGNSA. The CDR3 loop reads CASSFGQGTFEQYF. DNA of the CDR3: TGTGCCAGCAGCTTCGGACAGGGTACTTTCGAGCAGTACTTC.

This clone was recorded a few times. This rearrangement joins TRBV11-2 to TRBJ1-2, with D tentatively TRBD1 (6 bases). The CDR3 extends over 14 amino acids. Germline CDR1 and CDR2: SGHAT and FQNNGV. V lost 2 bases to trimming and J lost 1 base, with 8 bases between them. CDR3 sequence: CASSLRDINYGYTF. The CDR3 bases are TGTGCCAGCAGCTTAAGGGACATTAACTATGGCTACACCTTC.

V usage is TRBV2 and J usage is TRBJ1-2; D gene ambiguous. CDR3 length equals 14 residues. Germline V lookup: CDR1 SNHLY, CDR2 FYNNEI. V was clipped by 6 bases and J by 5 bases, with 16 bases between them. The DNA of the CDR3 is TGTGCCAGCAGAGCAGGAGGAGAACCTTATGGCTACACCTTC. Translating gives CASRAGGEPYGYTF.

This clone has just a few counts. The V and J genes are TRBV5-1 and TRBJ1-3; a possible D gene is TRBD1 (5 bases). The germline V and J ends were trimmed by 0 bases and 3 bases, with 10 bases remaining between them. Germline V gene data show CDR1 as SGHRS and CDR2 as YFSETQ. The CDR3 is 15 amino acids. Written as DNA, the CDR3 is TGCGCCAGCAGCTTGGAGGGGAAGCTTGGAAACACCATATATTTT. Its translation: CASSLEGKLGNTIYF.

This chain connects TRBV10-1 to TRBJ2-7; 8 nucleotides agree with TRBD1. Germline assignment: CDR1 WNHNN and CDR2 SYGVQD (reference sequence). CDR3 length equals 14 residues. V was pared by 10 bases and J by 2 bases, with 10 bases of the junction left unmatched. The CDR3 coding sequence is TGCGCCACTCGTTCCGGACAGGGCCCCTACGAGCAGTACTTC. Translating gives CATRSGQGPYEQYF.